This T cell receptor beta chain stems from a study of response to subunit inactivated influenza vaccine. This CDR3 is built from 14 residues. Trimming shortened V by 6 bases and J by 2 bases, and 12 bases separated the two germline ends. Germline V gene sequence: CDR1 KGHDR, CDR2 SFDVKD. TCRdb re-derived calls from the RT-PCR reads in MiXCR, one entry per CDR3 protein. The sample records roughly 150,000 distinct CDR3 sequences, approximately 10% being singletons. Points on this clonotype: The antigen remains undetermined.

Findings and limits, study-wide: Researchers suggested that each seasonal influenza vaccination recruits few new T cells.

Here the sequenced sample was non-naive T cells sorted from PBMCs, taken roughly 6 weeks after vaccination. V gene TRBV24-1 combines with J gene TRBJ2-5, with D hard to call. This clonotype originated in a man in his forties or fifties who received an inactivated influenza vaccine. The CDR3 reads CATSRAESQETQYF. The DNA of the CDR3 is TGTGCCACCAGTCGGGCAGAGAGTCAAGAGACCCAGTACTTC.